This T cell receptor (beta chain) was found in a study of T cell responses to AZD1222 COVID-19 vaccine. The wider study: It was second doses at about 4 or about 12 weeks that were pooled. Notes on the study in general: Two AZD1222 doses significantly raised spike-specific TCR breadth and depth over controls.

A word on this clone: Its specificity is not known.

The data were produced by immunoSEQ multiplex PCR, yet TCRdb's version contains in-frame clones alone and is incomplete. The table includes 95,000 to 100,000 clones, 75% to 90% detected once. The sample in question was peripheral blood, obtained on day 0 of AZD1222 vaccination. This clonotype originated in an adult in good health.

The CDR3 sequence is CASRSTDSYEQYF. The DNA for the CDR3 is TGTGCCAGCCGATCGACAGATTCCTACGAGCAGTACTTC. This rearrangement joins TRBV6-5 to TRBJ2-7, with a weak D call TRBD1 (5 bases). Germline V gene lookup returns CDR1 MNHEY and CDR2 SVGAGI. V shed 8 bases and J shed 1 base, with 12 bases lying between them. CDR3 length: 13 residues.